The 16 T cell receptor beta chains below come from one sample, sequenced in a study of beta chain features in type 1 diabetes. Investigators reverse transcribed all isolated RNA, so they sequenced expressed TCRB transcripts. Here immunoSEQ multiplex PCR was the method, and the copy in TCRdb shows in-frame clones only, minus some. The sample has 95,000 to 110,000 clones; approximately 30% are singletons. Their antigen targets remain unknown. General study results and limits: People with Type 1 diabetes carried modestly yet significantly shorter TCRB CDR3s in all four CD4+ subsets.

Sequenced material: central memory CD4+ T cells from blood. All receptors derive from a woman between 18 and 29 years old with type 1 diabetes.

The CDR3: CASSEGLSEGEQFF. DNA of the CDR3: TGCGCCAGCAGTGAGGGACTCTCGGAGGGGGAGCAGTTCTTC. The chain uses TRBV10-1 and TRBJ2-1; maybe TRBD2 (6 bases). Germline CDR1 is WNHNN and CDR2 is SYGVQD (reference sequence). The length of the CDR3 is 14 residues. Trimming removed 2 bases from V and 10 bases from J, with 15 bases in between.

J is TRBJ2-7 and V is TRBV5-1; 9 nucleotides match TRBD2. V was pared by 5 bases and J by 2 bases, with 5 bases of the junction left unmatched. This CDR3 is built from 14 residues. Germline V gives CDR1 SGHRS, CDR2 YFSETQ. The CDR3 nucleotides are TGCGCCAGCAGGCTTAGCGGGGGCCCCTACGAGCAGTACTTC. It specifies CASRLSGGPYEQYF.

A few counts support this clone. The V and J genes are TRBV5-1 and TRBJ2-1; 12 nucleotides line up with TRBD2. Looked up from germline, CDR1 is SGHRS and CDR2 is YFSETQ. This CDR3 comprises 20 residues. After removal of 0 bases from V and 1 base from J, the junction contained 11 bases not matched to a gene. The CDR3 sequence is CASSLVRLAGGPWSYNEQFF. The CDR3 region has the DNA TGCGCCAGCAGCTTGGTAAGGCTAGCGGGAGGGCCATGGTCCTACAATGAGCAGTTCTTC.

V is TRBV7-2 and J is TRBJ2-5; D is ambiguous. The length of the CDR3 is 13 residues. Trimming took 5 bases from V and 1 from J, leaving 8 bases between them. The germline gives CDR1 SGHTA, CDR2 FQGNSA. DNA for the CDR3: TGTGCCAGCAGCGTCCGGGTCCAAGAGACCCAGTACTTC. This gives the protein CASSVRVQETQYF.

J is TRBJ2-5 and V is TRBV30, with TRBD1 as a possible D gene (5 bases). The CDR3 sequence is 14 residues long. From germline, CDR1 is GTSNPN and CDR2 SVGIG (reference sequence). V was shortened by 2 bases and J by 4 bases, with 14 bases between the two germline ends. Here the CDR3 DNA reads TGTGCCTGGAGTACAAACAGGAGTCCAGAGACCCAGTACTTC. Protein: CAWSTNRSPETQYF.

As regards this clone: The sample contains more than one DNA sequence encoding this CDR3. The J gene is TRBJ1-5, the V gene TRBV18; no clear D. The length of the CDR3 is 13 residues. Germline V gene lookup returns CDR1 KGHSH and CDR2 LQKENI. V was pared by 2 bases and J by 2 bases, with 4 bases between. CDR3 protein: CASSPSGNQPQHF. DNA of the CDR3: TGTGCCAGCTCACCATCAGGCAATCAGCCCCAGCATTTT.

This clone was observed a few times. CDR3 amino acids: CASAGGLAGVETQYF. For the CDR3, the DNA is TGTGCCAGCGCCGGCGGACTAGCGGGAGTAGAGACCCAGTACTTC. This rearrangement joins TRBV6-1 to TRBJ2-5, with TRBD2 matching 13 bases. Germline CDR1 MNHNS, CDR2 SASEGT. The CDR3 is 15 residues long. Trimming at V came to 8 bases and at J to 4 bases, leaving 7 bases not matched to a gene.

The chain combines TRBV10-3 with TRBJ1-1, with D uncertain. Germline CDR1 reads ENHRY; CDR2 reads SYGVKD. Deletions cut 0 bases from V and 2 bases from J, with 10 bases between. The CDR3 extends over 15 amino acids. The CDR3: CAISESGGANTEAFF. Here the CDR3 DNA reads TGTGCCATCAGTGAGTCGGGAGGCGCAAACACTGAAGCTTTCTTT.

V is TRBV9 and J is TRBJ1-3; 7 bases fit TRBD1. Losses at the gene ends were 3 bases for V and 1 base for J; bases not matched to a gene: 1. CDR1 is SGDLS and CDR2 is YYNGEE in the germline V gene. The CDR3 contains 14 residues. In DNA form, the CDR3 reads TGTGCCAGCAGCGCACAGGGGTCTGGAAACACCATATATTTT. Its translation is CASSAQGSGNTIYF. The complete variable domain, with remaining parts taken from reference TRBV9 and TRBJ1-3, reads DSGVTQTPKHLITATGQRVTLRCSPRSGDLSVYWYQQSLDQGLQFLIQYYNGEERAKGNILERFSAQQFPDLHSELNLSSLELGDSALYFCASSAQGSGNTIYFGEGSWLTVV.

The chain has TRBV10-3 and TRBJ2-7; weak D call: TRBD1 (6 bases). The germline gives CDR1 ENHRY, CDR2 SYGVKD. V dropped 10 bases and J dropped 2 bases, with 18 bases sitting between them. The CDR3 consists of 14 residues. CDR3 coding DNA: TGTGCCACCTCAGGGGATTATACTCCCTACGAGCAGTACGTC. Protein sequence: CATSGDYTPYEQYV.

V and J are TRBV14 and TRBJ2-1; D might be TRBD2 (6 bases). The germline V gene has CDR1 SGHDN and CDR2 FVKESK. This CDR3 contains 15 residues. V was clipped by 2 bases and J by 10 bases, with 18 bases between them. CDR3: CASSQFPSGGAEQFF. The CDR3 region has the DNA TGTGCCAGCAGCCAATTCCCTTCCGGAGGGGCCGAGCAGTTCTTC.

The J gene is TRBJ1-2, the V gene TRBV5-1; D gene ambiguous. This CDR3 comprises 16 residues. CDR1 SGHRS and CDR2 YFSETQ come from the germline V gene. V dropped 0 bases and J dropped 0 bases, with 12 bases sitting between them. For the CDR3, the DNA is TGCGCCAGCAGCTTGGAGACGCGGGGAGCTAACTATGGCTACACCTTC. Its translation: CASSLETRGANYGYTF. Variable domain in full (rest from reference TRBV5-1 and TRBJ1-2): KAGVTQTPRYLIKTRGQQVTLSCSPISGHRSVSWYQQTPGQGLQFLFEYFSETQRNKGNFPGRFSGRQFSNSRSEMNVSTLELGDSALYLCASSLETRGANYGYTFGSGTRLTVV.

The rearrangement joins TRBV25-1 to TRBJ2-6; a possible D gene is TRBD1 (6 bases). The CDR3 consists of 15 residues. Germline CDR1 MGHDK, CDR2 SYGVNS. The V gene lost 8 bases and the J gene lost 0 bases, with 11 bases spanning the gap. This CDR3 is CASGQGNSGANVLTF. The CDR3 bases are TGTGCCAGCGGGCAGGGGAACTCTGGGGCCAACGTCCTGACTTTC.

The chain combines TRBV28 with TRBJ1-1; 8 bases agree with TRBD1. The CDR3 sequence is 12 residues long. The germline CDR1 and CDR2 sequences are MDHEN and SYDVKM. The V gene end was trimmed by 10 bases and the J gene end by 7 bases; junction bases not matched to a gene: 8. The CDR3 region has the DNA TGTGCCACCCATACCGGGACAGGTGAAGCTTTCTTT. It codes for CATHTGTGEAFF.

This chain connects TRBV6-1 to TRBJ2-1; 9 bases fit TRBD1. Germline loops: CDR1 MNHNS, CDR2 SASEGT. V dropped 1 base and J dropped 6; count of bases not matched to a gene: 4. This CDR3 has 15 residues. The CDR3 nucleotides are TGTGCCAGCAGTGAAGGAGGACAGGGGATCAATGAGCAGTTCTTC. Amino acid sequence: CASSEGGQGINEQFF.

This clone was recorded only once. The rearrangement uses TRBV19 and TRBJ2-2; weak D call: TRBD1 (5 bases). Germline CDR1 is LNHDA and CDR2 is SQIVND (reference sequence). This CDR3 contains 12 residues. With 7 bases removed from V and 7 bases from J, the gap between germline ends came to 10 bases. CDR3 sequence (DNA): TGTGCCAGTATGCAGGGCGACGGGGAGCTGTTTTTT. This sequence encodes CASMQGDGELFF.